This TCR beta chain was documented in a study of cytomegalovirus exposure and HLA in healthy donors. Findings of the study overall: Overall, around 160 TCR beta chains were annotated as cytomegalovirus-associated. TCR sequences were mostly rare, though some public TCRs occurred in many donors.

TCRdb's table, derived via immunoSEQ multiplex PCR, lists solely in-frame clones and lacks some. The sample has under 110,000 clones; around 90% are singletons. Turning to this clone: Its specificity is not known.

This TCR was recovered from a woman under 30 in good health and CMV-seropositive. The sample was PBMCs.

CDR3 sequence reads: CASSPGTDQETQYF. The DNA of the CDR3 is TGTGCCAGCAGCCCCGGGACAGATCAAGAGACCCAGTACTTC. J is TRBJ2-5 and V is TRBV4-2; 7 bases fit TRBD1. The CDR3 is made up of 14 amino acids. The germline CDR1 and CDR2 sequences are LGHNA and YNFKEQ. The trim removed 4 bases at V and 2 bases at J, leaving 4 bases unmatched.